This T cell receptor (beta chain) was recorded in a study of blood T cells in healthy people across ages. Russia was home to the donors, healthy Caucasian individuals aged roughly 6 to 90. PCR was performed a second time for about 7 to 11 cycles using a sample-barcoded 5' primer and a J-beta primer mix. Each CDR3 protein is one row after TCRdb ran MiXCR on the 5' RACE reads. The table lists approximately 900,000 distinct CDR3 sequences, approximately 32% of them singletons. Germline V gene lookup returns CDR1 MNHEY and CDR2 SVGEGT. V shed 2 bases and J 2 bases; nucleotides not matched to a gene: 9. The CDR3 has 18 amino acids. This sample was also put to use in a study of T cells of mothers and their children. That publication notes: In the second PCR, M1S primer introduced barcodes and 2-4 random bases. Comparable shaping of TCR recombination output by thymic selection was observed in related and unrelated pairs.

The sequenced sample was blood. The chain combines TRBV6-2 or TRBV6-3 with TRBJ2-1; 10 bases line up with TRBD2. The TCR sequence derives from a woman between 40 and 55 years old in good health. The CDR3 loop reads CASSYETSSGRAYNEQFF. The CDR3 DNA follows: TGTGCCAGCAGTTACGAAACCTCTAGCGGGAGAGCCTACAATGAGCAGTTCTTC.